This note documents a single TCR beta chain sequence. Its antigen is unknown. Measured with immunoSEQ multiplex PCR; TCRdb has only the in-frame clones, and not every one. The sample holds about 77,000 clones, around 90% seen once. This specimen belongs to a study of human versus mouse CDR3 diversity and MHC coevolution. About the study: Reportedly, immunoSEQ detects one in 200,000 T cells with minimized PCR bias. Each sample yielded about 0.6 x 10^7 to 1.6 x 10^7 valid reads. Study-wide results and caveats: iCHAO1 estimated the human TCR beta repertoire at some 1.6 million clonotypes. Compared with mice, human CDR3s carried more deletions and insertions on average.

Input material: naive CD4+ T cells from blood. Sample subset: CD45RO-negative CD62L-positive naive CD4 T cells. The sequence came from a person between 25 and 75 years old in good health.

In DNA form, the CDR3 reads TGTGCCACCCGTCCCACTTCTAGCTCCTACAATGAGCAGTTCTTC. Its protein is CATRPTSSSYNEQFF. The chain couples TRBV27 to TRBJ2-1; no clear D. The V gene lost 10 bases and the J gene lost 0 bases, with 16 bases spanning the gap. This CDR3 spans 15 amino acids. The V gene's germline CDR1 is MNHEY and CDR2 SMNVEV (reference sequence).